This T cell receptor (beta chain) is from a study of shared clonotypes between healthy human individuals. The CDR3 consists of 14 residues. Germline lookup yields CDR1 MNHNS and CDR2 SASEGT. V lost 7 bases to trimming and J lost 3 bases, with 15 bases between them. TCRdb's copy holds only in-frame clones and misses some; the assay was immunoSEQ multiplex PCR. The sample records 1,400,000 or so clones, roughly 98.5% being singletons. Material for sequencing was naive CD4+ T cells sorted from blood. Subset denoted: CD45RA+ positively selected. This TCR derives from a man aged 30 to 45 in good health. The chain links TRBV6-1 to TRBJ1-1, with D perhaps matching TRBD1 (5 bases). The CDR3 is CASTPPRGHTEAFF. The CDR3, as DNA: TGTGCCAGCACCCCCCCCCGGGGCCACACTGAAGCTTTCTTT.